Listed below are T cell receptor beta chains from one sample, sequenced in a study of blood T cell repertoires in COVID-19. Sequencing was performed with immunoSEQ multiplex PCR; in TCRdb, only in-frame clones are kept and a portion is missing. This sample yields more than 250,000 clones, of which 87% are seen a single time; 1% belongs to the top ten. The sequencing input was peripheral blood. The receptors derive from a man aged 50-59 years with active or convalescent COVID-19. The conserved cysteine and the conserved F or W are not part of the CDR3 here. The order of the fields is V gene, J gene, CDR3 protein.

TRBV7-9	TRBJ1-6	ASTDSFNSPLH
TRBV7-9	TRBJ1-1	ASSPTGGIAEAF
TRBV28	TRBJ1-4	ASMIGGRSEKLF
TRBV28	TRBJ2-1	ASRGGGGGERSGLEQF
TRBV10-2	TRBJ2-7	ASKGLAGRSSYEQY
TRBV7-2	TRBJ1-2	ASSLARDRGNGYT
TRBV7-9	TRBJ1-1	ASSQDTEAF
TRBV3-1/TRBV3-2	TRBJ1-3	ASSQSWDRGGHSGNTIY
TRBV27	TRBJ2-7	ASSFSWGQGTYEQY
TRBV10-2	TRBJ1-4	ASSAREGSNEKLF
TRBV7-8	TRBJ2-2	ASSFSLGRGGELF
TRBV3-1/TRBV3-2	TRBJ2-1	ASSHGGEQF
TRBV10-3	TRBJ2-7	AISETLTGLNSYEQY
TRBV10-3	TRBJ2-5	AISPGTGGAGGETQY
TRBV19	TRBJ1-1	ASVGQLYTEAF
TRBV5-1	TRBJ1-4	ASSPRGAPNRGTFSTNEKLF